This T cell receptor beta chain was captured in a study of response to subunit inactivated influenza vaccine. Notes on the study in general: Authors suggested that a seasonal influenza vaccination recruits few new T cells each time.

This clonotype was detected many times. The antigen remains undetermined. TCRdb passed the RT-PCR reads through MiXCR, listing each CDR3 protein once. Of hundreds of thousands of distinct CDR3 sequences detected, around 8% appear once; the ten largest clones hold around 13%. The CDR3 spans 16 residues. Germline V gene data show CDR1 as LGHDT and CDR2 as YNNKEL (reference sequence). Trimming took 3 bases from V and 2 from J, leaving 15 bases between them. This clonotype originated in a man aged 45 to 70 who received an inactivated influenza vaccine. The sample consisted of PBMCs from blood, taken approximately 25 months after vaccination. The rearrangement uses TRBV3-1 and TRBJ2-3; D possibly corresponds to TRBD2 (6 bases). CDR3 in DNA: TGTGCCAGCAGCCAGGAAACCCTAGCGCTCACAGATACGCAGTATTTT. It encodes CASSQETLALTDTQYF.